This is a list of T cell receptor beta chains from one sample in a study of T cell responses to AZD1222 COVID-19 vaccine. Data came from immunoSEQ multiplex PCR; TCRdb stores just in-frame clones and leaves some out. This table has over 90,000 clones, approximately 90% appearing once. The material was peripheral blood, obtained 28 days after the second AZD1222 dose. The receptors derive from an adult who received the AZD1222 COVID-19 vaccine. The CDR3 runs from the conserved cysteine through the conserved F or W. Each record gives: clone size, V gene, D gene, J gene, CDR3 protein, CDR3 DNA. The D gene is left open where the match is weak. Only some rows state a clone size, as once, few, many or a class for expanded clones.

NA	TRBV7-2	NA	TRBJ1-2	CASSLQGRSGYGYTF	TGTGCCAGCAGCCTCCAGGGGAGGTCGGGCTATGGCTACACCTTC
NA	TRBV11-2	NA	TRBJ2-1	CASSLTEYNEQFF	TGTGCCAGCAGCTTGACAGAGTACAATGAGCAGTTCTTC
NA	TRBV11-3	TRBD1	TRBJ1-2	CASSLSGTGSGYTF	TGTGCCAGCAGCTTATCCGGGACAGGCAGTGGCTACACCTTC
NA	TRBV3-1/TRBV3-2	TRBD1	TRBJ1-2	CASSKGQVFNYGYTF	TGTGCCAGCAGCAAGGGACAGGTTTTTAACTATGGCTACACCTTC
NA	TRBV11-2	NA	TRBJ1-1	CASRGTLNTEAFF	TGTGCCAGCAGAGGGACGTTGAACACTGAAGCTTTCTTT
NA	TRBV7-6	NA	TRBJ1-3	CASSLYSDGTGNTIYF	TGTGCCAGCAGCTTATATTCGGACGGAACTGGAAACACCATATATTTT
NA	TRBV5-4	NA	TRBJ1-6	CASSLETAASPLHF	TGTGCCAGCAGCTTGGAGACAGCGGCCTCACCCCTCCACTTT
few	TRBV10-3	TRBD1	TRBJ1-2	CAISLPDRGLRFTF	TGTGCCATCAGTTTACCCGACAGGGGGCTTCGGTTCACCTTC
NA	TRBV4-2	NA	TRBJ1-2	CASSQDTGRGYTF	TGTGCCAGCAGCCAAGATACGGGACGTGGCTACACCTTC
NA	TRBV7-9	TRBD1	TRBJ1-1	CASSPGGTGVNTEAFF	TGTGCCAGCAGCCCCGGGGGGACAGGGGTGAACACTGAAGCTTTCTTT
NA	TRBV4-3	TRBD1	TRBJ1-5	CASSPSTGVSNQPQHF	TGCGCCAGCAGCCCTTCCACAGGGGTGAGCAATCAGCCCCAGCATTTT
NA	TRBV6-5	NA	TRBJ1-6	CASSAIDGAPLHF	TGTGCCAGCAGCGCGATAGACGGGGCTCCCCTCCACTTT
NA	TRBV6-5	NA	TRBJ2-7	CASSFGSGPYEQYF	TGTGCCAGCAGTTTTGGGTCAGGACCCTACGAGCAGTACTTC
NA	TRBV6-6	TRBD2	TRBJ2-5	CASDSGGPGETQYF	TGTGCCAGCGATAGCGGGGGACCTGGGGAGACCCAGTACTTC
NA	TRBV7-2	NA	TRBJ2-1	CASSLGGGGRGNEQFF	TGTGCCAGCAGCTTAGGGGGAGGGGGCAGGGGTAATGAGCAGTTCTTC
NA	TRBV12-5	TRBD1	TRBJ1-5	CASGSSPGTGYQPQHF	TGTGCTAGTGGTTCTTCCCCCGGGACAGGATATCAGCCCCAGCATTTT
NA	TRBV7-2	NA	TRBJ2-3	CASSLASGRTDTQYF	TGTGCCAGCAGCTTAGCTTCGGGGCGGACAGATACGCAGTATTTT
NA	TRBV19	NA	TRBJ1-1	CASSREAMNTEAFF	TGTGCCAGTAGTCGTGAGGCTATGAACACTGAAGCTTTCTTT
NA	TRBV18	NA	TRBJ1-5	CASSPQESNQPQHF	TGTGCCAGCTCACCACAGGAGAGCAATCAGCCCCAGCATTTT
NA	TRBV29-1	TRBD2	TRBJ2-1	CSVDRGGSYNEQFF	TGCAGCGTTGATCGGGGGGGCTCCTACAATGAGCAGTTCTTC
NA	TRBV30	NA	TRBJ1-5	CAWSGTGGPQHF	TGTGCCTGGAGTGGGACCGGGGGGCCCCAGCATTTT
once	TRBV3-1/TRBV3-2	NA	TRBJ1-2	CASSPLVTANYGYTF	TGTGCCAGCAGCCCTTTGGTGACCGCTAACTATGGCTACACCTTC